This T cell receptor beta chain was captured by sequencing in a study of naive and memory T cell subsets. Study results and limitations: Potentially, T cell activation and differentiation skew this RNA-based measurement. Far more TCRs reportedly came from tuberculin skin test site biopsies. Higher TCR numbers at tuberculin sites reflect T cell infiltration, per interpretation.

This clonotype was found many times. The antigen remains unidentified. Ligated cDNA underwent four rounds of PCR with nested alpha and beta constant region primers and SP2. TCRdb reanalysed the UMI-ligation and nested PCR reads using MiXCR and keeps one entry per CDR3 protein. The repertoire holds more than 30,000 distinct CDR3 sequences, with approximately 6.7% as singletons. Treatment defined: skin biopsy from PPD injection site in Mantoux-positive individual. An oligonucleotide containing a UMI was ligated to the 3' end of TCR cDNA. This receptor was obtained from an adult in good health. Sequenced material: skin, taken from a tuberculin skin test site.

The CDR3 loop reads CASTSGTGGANTGELFF. The DNA of the CDR3 is TGCGCCAGCACCTCCGGGACAGGGGGCGCGAACACCGGGGAGCTGTTTTTT. This chain uses TRBV5-1 with TRBJ2-2, with 12 bases identical to TRBD1. The germline gives CDR1 SGHRS, CDR2 YFSETQ. The CDR3 is 17 residues long. Trimming removed 6 bases from V and 0 bases from J; junction bases left unmatched: 6.